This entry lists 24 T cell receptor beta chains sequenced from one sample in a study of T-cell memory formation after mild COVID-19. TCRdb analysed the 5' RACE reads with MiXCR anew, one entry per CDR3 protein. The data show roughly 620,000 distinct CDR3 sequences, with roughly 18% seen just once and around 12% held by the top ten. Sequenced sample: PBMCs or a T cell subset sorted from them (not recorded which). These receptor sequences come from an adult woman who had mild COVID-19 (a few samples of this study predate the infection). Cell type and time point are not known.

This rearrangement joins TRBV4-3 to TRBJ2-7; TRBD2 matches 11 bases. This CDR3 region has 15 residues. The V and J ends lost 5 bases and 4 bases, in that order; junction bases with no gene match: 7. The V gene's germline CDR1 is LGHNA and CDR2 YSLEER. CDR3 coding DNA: TGCGCCAGCAGCGCCGGGACTAGCGGTGGATACGAGCAGTACTTC. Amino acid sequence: CASSAGTSGGYEQYF.

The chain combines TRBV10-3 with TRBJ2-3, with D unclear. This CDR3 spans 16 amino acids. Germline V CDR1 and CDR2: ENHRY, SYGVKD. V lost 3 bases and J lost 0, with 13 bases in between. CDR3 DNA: TGTGCCATCAGTGAATTGGAGACCATCAGCACAGATACGCAGTATTTT. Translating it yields CAISELETISTDTQYF.

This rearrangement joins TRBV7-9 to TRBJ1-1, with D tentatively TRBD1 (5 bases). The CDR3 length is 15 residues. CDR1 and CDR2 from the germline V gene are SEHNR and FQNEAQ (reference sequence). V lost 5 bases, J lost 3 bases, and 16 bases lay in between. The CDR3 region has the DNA TGTGCCAGCAGCCCCGGGGCAGGGATGGACACTGAAGCTTTCTTT. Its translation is CASSPGAGMDTEAFF.

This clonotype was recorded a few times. This CDR3 reads CASSFGTWNEQFF. DNA for the CDR3: TGTGCCAGTAGTTTCGGGACTTGGAATGAGCAGTTCTTC. V is TRBV19 and J is TRBJ2-1; perhaps TRBD2 as D (6 bases). CDR3 length: 13 amino acids. Germline lookup yields CDR1 LNHDA and CDR2 SQIVND (reference sequence). V was pared by 5 bases and J by 7 bases, with 12 bases between.

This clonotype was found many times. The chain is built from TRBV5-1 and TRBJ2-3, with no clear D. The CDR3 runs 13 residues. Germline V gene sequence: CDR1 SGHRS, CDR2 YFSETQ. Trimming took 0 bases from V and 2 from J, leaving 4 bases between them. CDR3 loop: CASSLVLTDTQYF. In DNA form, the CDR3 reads TGCGCCAGCAGCTTGGTCCTCACAGATACGCAGTATTTT.

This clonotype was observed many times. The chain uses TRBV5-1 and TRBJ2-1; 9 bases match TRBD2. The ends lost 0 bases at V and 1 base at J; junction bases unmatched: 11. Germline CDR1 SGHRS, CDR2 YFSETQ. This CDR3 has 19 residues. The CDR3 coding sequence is TGCGCCAGCAGCTTGGAAGTCCTAGCGGGACCCACTTCCTACAATGAGCAGTTCTTC. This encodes CASSLEVLAGPTSYNEQFF. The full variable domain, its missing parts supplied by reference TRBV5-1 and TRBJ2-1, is KAGVTQTPRYLIKTRGQQVTLSCSPISGHRSVSWYQQTPGQGLQFLFEYFSETQRNKGNFPGRFSGRQFSNSRSEMNVSTLELGDSALYLCASSLEVLAGPTSYNEQFFGPGTRLTVL.

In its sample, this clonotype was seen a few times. This CDR3 reads CASSWGLAEQETQYF. In nucleotides, the CDR3 is TGTGCCAGCAGCTGGGGACTAGCAGAACAAGAGACCCAGTACTTC. This chain links TRBV7-3 with TRBJ2-5; 9 nucleotides line up with TRBD2. The germline V gene has CDR1 SGHTA and CDR2 FQGTGA. The ends lost 4 bases at V and 2 bases at J; junction bases unmatched: 5. CDR3 size: 15 residues.

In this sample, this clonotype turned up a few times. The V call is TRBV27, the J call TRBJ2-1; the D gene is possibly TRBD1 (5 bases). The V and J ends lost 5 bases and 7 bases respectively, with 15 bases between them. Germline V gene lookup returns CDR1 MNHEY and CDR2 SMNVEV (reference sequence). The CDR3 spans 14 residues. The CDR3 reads CASSVRGHRNEQFF. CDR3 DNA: TGTGCCAGCAGTGTTCGAGGACATCGGAATGAGCAGTTCTTC.

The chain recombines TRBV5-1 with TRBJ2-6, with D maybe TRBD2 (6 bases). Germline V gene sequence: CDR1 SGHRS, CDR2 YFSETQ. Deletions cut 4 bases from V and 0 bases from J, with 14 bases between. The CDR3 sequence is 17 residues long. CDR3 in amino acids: CASSPPGLSSGANVLTF. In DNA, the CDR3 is TGCGCCAGCAGCCCCCCGGGACTCAGCTCTGGGGCCAACGTCCTGACTTTC.

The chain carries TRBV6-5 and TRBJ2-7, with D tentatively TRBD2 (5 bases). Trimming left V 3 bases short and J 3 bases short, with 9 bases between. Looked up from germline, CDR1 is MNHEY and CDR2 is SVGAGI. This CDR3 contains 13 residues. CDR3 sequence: CASSYSEGYEQYF. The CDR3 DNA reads TGTGCCAGCAGTTATTCAGAGGGCTACGAGCAGTACTTC.

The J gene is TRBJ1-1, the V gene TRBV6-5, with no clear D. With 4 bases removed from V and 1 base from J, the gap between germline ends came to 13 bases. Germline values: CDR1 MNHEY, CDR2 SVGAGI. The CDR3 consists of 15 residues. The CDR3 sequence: CASSSRLSRNTEAFF. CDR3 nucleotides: TGTGCCAGCAGTTCCCGATTGAGCAGGAACACTGAAGCTTTCTTT.

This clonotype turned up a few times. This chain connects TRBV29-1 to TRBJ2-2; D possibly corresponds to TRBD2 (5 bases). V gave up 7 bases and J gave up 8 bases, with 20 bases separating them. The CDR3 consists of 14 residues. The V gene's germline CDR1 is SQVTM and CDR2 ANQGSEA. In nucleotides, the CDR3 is TGCAGCGCCGGACCGGGCCTACGGACTGGGGAGCTGTTTTTT. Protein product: CSAGPGLRTGELFF.

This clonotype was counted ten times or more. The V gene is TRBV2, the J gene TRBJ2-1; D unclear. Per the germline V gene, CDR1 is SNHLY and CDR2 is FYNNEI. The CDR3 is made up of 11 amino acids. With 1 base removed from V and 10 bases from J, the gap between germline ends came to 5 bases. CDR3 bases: TGTGCCAGCAGTGAAGTGAGGGAGCAGTTCTTC. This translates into CASSEVREQFF.

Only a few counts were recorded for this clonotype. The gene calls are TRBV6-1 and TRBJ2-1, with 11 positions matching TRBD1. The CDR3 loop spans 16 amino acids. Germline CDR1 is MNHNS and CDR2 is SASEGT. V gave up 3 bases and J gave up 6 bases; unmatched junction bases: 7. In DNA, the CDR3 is TGTGCCAGCAGTGAGATATTTGGGACAGGGGGCAATGAGCAGTTCTTC. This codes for CASSEIFGTGGNEQFF.

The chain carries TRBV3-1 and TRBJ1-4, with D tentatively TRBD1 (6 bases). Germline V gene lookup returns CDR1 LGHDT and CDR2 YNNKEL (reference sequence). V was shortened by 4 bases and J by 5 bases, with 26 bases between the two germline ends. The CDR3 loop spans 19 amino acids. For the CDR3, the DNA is TGTGCCAGCAGCCCGGCTCCCGGGACACCGCTGGAGAAAAATGAAAAACTGTTTTTT. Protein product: CASSPAPGTPLEKNEKLFF.

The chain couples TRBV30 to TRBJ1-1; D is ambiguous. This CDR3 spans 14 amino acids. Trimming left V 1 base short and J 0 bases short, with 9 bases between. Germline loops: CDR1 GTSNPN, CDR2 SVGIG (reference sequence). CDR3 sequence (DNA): TGTGCCTGGAGTGGTCCGGTCTTGAACACTGAAGCTTTCTTT. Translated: CAWSGPVLNTEAFF.

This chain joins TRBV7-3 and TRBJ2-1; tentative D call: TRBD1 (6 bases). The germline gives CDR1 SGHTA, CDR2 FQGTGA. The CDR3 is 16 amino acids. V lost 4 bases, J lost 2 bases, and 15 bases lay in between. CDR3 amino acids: CASSSPGHPAYNEQFF. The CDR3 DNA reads TGTGCCAGCAGCTCCCCGGGACACCCCGCCTACAATGAGCAGTTCTTC.

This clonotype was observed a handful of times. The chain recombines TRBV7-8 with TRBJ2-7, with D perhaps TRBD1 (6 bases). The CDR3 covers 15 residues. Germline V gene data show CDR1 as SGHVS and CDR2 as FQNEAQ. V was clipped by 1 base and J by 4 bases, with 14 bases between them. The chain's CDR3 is CASSLVGGAIYEQYF. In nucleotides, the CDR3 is TGTGCCAGCAGCTTAGTTGGGGGCGCGATATACGAGCAGTACTTC.

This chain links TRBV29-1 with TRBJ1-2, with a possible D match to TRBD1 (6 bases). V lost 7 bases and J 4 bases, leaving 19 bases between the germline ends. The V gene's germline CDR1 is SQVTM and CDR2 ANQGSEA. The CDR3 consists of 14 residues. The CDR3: CSARGGAGGYGYTF. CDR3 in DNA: TGCAGCGCCCGGGGGGGGGCCGGGGGCTATGGCTACACCTTC.

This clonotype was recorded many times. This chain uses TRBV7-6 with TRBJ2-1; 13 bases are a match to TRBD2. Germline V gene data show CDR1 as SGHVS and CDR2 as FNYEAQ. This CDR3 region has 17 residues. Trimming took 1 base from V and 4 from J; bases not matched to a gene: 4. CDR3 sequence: CASSLEPGLAGYNEQFF. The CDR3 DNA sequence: TGTGCCAGCAGCTTAGAGCCGGGACTAGCGGGGTACAATGAGCAGTTCTTC.

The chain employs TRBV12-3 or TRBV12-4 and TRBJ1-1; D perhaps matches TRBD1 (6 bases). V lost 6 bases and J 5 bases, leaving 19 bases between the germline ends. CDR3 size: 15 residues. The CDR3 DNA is TGTGCCAGCAGCCCTTTTGGTGGGGGCAGGACTGAAGCTTTCTTT. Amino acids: CASSPFGGGRTEAFF.

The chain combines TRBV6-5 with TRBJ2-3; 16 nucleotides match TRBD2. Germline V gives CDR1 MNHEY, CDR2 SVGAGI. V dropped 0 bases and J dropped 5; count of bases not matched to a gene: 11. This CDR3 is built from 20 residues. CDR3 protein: CASSYSLGLAGGPGRDTQYF. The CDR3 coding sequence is TGTGCCAGCAGTTACTCTTTGGGACTAGCGGGGGGGCCGGGTCGAGATACGCAGTATTTT.

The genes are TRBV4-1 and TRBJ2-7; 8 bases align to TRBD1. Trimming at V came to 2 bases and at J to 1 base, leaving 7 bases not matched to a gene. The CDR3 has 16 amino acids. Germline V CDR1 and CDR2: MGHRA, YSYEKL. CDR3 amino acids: CASSQPAQGGSYEQYF. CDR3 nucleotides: TGCGCCAGCAGCCAACCAGCACAGGGGGGATCCTACGAGCAGTACTTC.

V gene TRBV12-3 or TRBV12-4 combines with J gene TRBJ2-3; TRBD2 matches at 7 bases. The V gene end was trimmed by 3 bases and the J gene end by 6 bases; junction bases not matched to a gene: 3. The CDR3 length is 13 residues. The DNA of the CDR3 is TGTGCCAGCAGTTTTTGGCGGGGGGATACGCAGTATTTT. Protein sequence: CASSFWRGDTQYF.